Listed below are T cell receptor beta chains from one sample, sequenced in a study of blood T cell repertoires in COVID-19. Assay used: immunoSEQ multiplex PCR; TCRdb lists only in-frame clones, some missing. The sample lists about 400,000 clones, around nine tenths occurring once. Sequencing was performed on PBMCs or T cells enriched from blood (not recorded which). The receptors originated from a woman aged 25-40 years who had recovered from COVID-19. Each CDR3 is given with its conserved first and last residue. The D gene is left open where the match is weak. Clone sizes are given selectively: once, few, many, or a class where the clone is expanded.

TGTGCCAGCAGCCAAGGTAGGACAGCCTACGAGCAGTACTTC	CASSQGRTAYEQYF	TRBV3-1/TRBV3-2	-	TRBJ2-7	-
TGCGCCAGCAGTGAGTCGTCTCCCAATGAGCAGTTCTTC	CASSESSPNEQFF	TRBV10-1	-	TRBJ2-1	-
TGTGCCAGCAGTTTACCGGGCAGGGGAGGGCCAAACTATGGCTACACCTTC	CASSLPGRGGPNYGYTF	TRBV28	-	TRBJ1-2	-
TGTGCCAGCAGCCTACGTCGGGGGAAGGACACTGAAGCTTTCTTT	CASSLRRGKDTEAFF	TRBV11-2	-	TRBJ1-1	-
TGTGCCTGGAGACTGGACAGGGTGAATGAAAAACTGTTTTTT	CAWRLDRVNEKLFF	TRBV30	-	TRBJ1-4	TRBD1
TGTGCCACCAGTGACCGACAGAGTAGCGGGACAGATACGCAGTATTTT	CATSDRQSSGTDTQYF	TRBV24-1	once	TRBJ2-3	TRBD2
TGTGCCAGCAGCAAGGGGACAGGGTTCGGTCAGCCCCAGCATTTT	CASSKGTGFGQPQHF	TRBV7-2	-	TRBJ1-5	TRBD1
TGTGCCAGTAGGAATATATCAGGGGTTTACGGGGAGCTGTTTTTT	CASRNISGVYGELFF	TRBV19	-	TRBJ2-2	-
TGTGCTAGTGGTCGGGGGAATGAGCAGTTCTTC	CASGRGNEQFF	TRBV12-5	-	TRBJ2-1	-
TGTGCCAGCAGCTTGGGGCCCTCAGTTAACGAAAAACTGTTTTTT	CASSLGPSVNEKLFF	TRBV5-8	-	TRBJ1-4	-
TGTGCCAGCAGCCCAACAGGGGGCAATCAGCCCCAGCATTTT	CASSPTGGNQPQHF	TRBV7-6	-	TRBJ1-5	TRBD1
TGTGCCATCAGAGCCCACGAGGGCACTGAAGCTTTCTTT	CAIRAHEGTEAFF	TRBV10-3	-	TRBJ1-1	-
TGCGCCAGCAGAGCCGGGACTGGGAATGAAAAACTGTTTTTT	CASRAGTGNEKLFF	TRBV5-1	-	TRBJ1-4	-
TGTGCCAGCAGTTTTGACACCTCTAACTATGGCTACACCTTC	CASSFDTSNYGYTF	TRBV27	-	TRBJ1-2	-
TGTGCCAGCAGTTCGAGACAGGGTGGCTATGGCTACACCTTC	CASSSRQGGYGYTF	TRBV6-5	-	TRBJ1-2	TRBD1
TGTGCCAGCAGTCTAGACTGGACAGGGGGCAATGAGCAGTTCTTC	CASSLDWTGGNEQFF	TRBV27	-	TRBJ2-1	TRBD1
TGTGCCATCAGTGGGGACAGGGAGGGGCAGCCCCAGCATTTT	CAISGDREGQPQHF	TRBV10-3	-	TRBJ1-5	TRBD1
TGTGCCAGCAGAAATACAGGGTTTAGCTACGAGCAGTACTTC	CASRNTGFSYEQYF	TRBV5-4	-	TRBJ2-7	-
TGTGCCTGGAGCACAGGGGCTCGTCAGCCCCAGCATTTT	CAWSTGARQPQHF	TRBV30	once	TRBJ1-5	TRBD1
TGTGCCAGCAGTGACGGGATGTGGGGCAATCAGCCCCAGCATTTT	CASSDGMWGNQPQHF	TRBV6-1	-	TRBJ1-5	-
TGTGCCAGCAGCGTAAGCGCGGGGGGGCTCTCCTACAATGAGCAGTTCTTC	CASSVSAGGLSYNEQFF	TRBV9	-	TRBJ2-1	TRBD2
TGTGCCAGCAGCTTTACAGGGCCTGGAAACACCATATATTTT	CASSFTGPGNTIYF	TRBV5-6	-	TRBJ1-3	-
TGTGCCAGCAGCCCCCCGGGAGCTCAAGAGACCCAGTACTTC	CASSPPGAQETQYF	TRBV9	-	TRBJ2-5	-
TGTGCCAGCAGCGAGGCTAGGTCTCCCTACAATGAGCAGTTCTTC	CASSEARSPYNEQFF	TRBV7-3	once	TRBJ2-1	-
TGTGCCAGCAGTTTAAGTTGGGGGCTAGAGGAAAAACTGTTTTTT	CASSLSWGLEEKLFF	TRBV27	-	TRBJ1-4	-
TGTGCCAGCAGTTCCGGACAGGCCTCGGAGACCCAGTACTTC	CASSSGQASETQYF	TRBV6-5	-	TRBJ2-5	TRBD1
TGCGCCAGCAGCCAGTTGGACAGGGTCGCGTCCTTAAACACTGAAGCTTTCTTT	CASSQLDRVASLNTEAFF	TRBV4-1	once	TRBJ1-1	TRBD1
TGCAGTGCTAGTCGTCCGGGTATGAACACTGAAGCTTTCTTT	CSASRPGMNTEAFF	TRBV20-1	-	TRBJ1-1	-
TGTGCCAGCAGCATTACCTCCGACAGGGGCTCTAGGGAGACCCAGTACTTC	CASSITSDRGSRETQYF	TRBV7-9	-	TRBJ2-5	TRBD1
TGCGCCAGCAGCCTGGGGGACAGGGGGCACTCTGAAGCTTTCTTT	CASSLGDRGHSEAFF	TRBV5-1	-	TRBJ1-1	TRBD1
TGTGCCAGCAGTACACAGGTATATGGCTACACCTTC	CASSTQVYGYTF	TRBV28	-	TRBJ1-2	-
TGTGCCAGTAAAAACAGGGTTGAAGCTTTCTTT	CASKNRVEAFF	TRBV7-9	few	TRBJ1-1	-
TGCAGCGTTTTGCTCAGCGCCTACGAGCAGTACTTC	CSVLLSAYEQYF	TRBV29-1	-	TRBJ2-7	-
TGTGCCAGCAGGCCTACAGGGCAGGGCTATGGCTACACCTTC	CASRPTGQGYGYTF	TRBV2	-	TRBJ1-2	-
TGTGCCAGTAGTATAACTAGCGGGGGTTTCTACGAGCAGTACTTC	CASSITSGGFYEQYF	TRBV19	-	TRBJ2-7	TRBD2
TGTGCCACCTCTAAAGTGGGAGATGGCTACACCTTC	CATSKVGDGYTF	TRBV6-5	few	TRBJ1-2	-
TGTGCCAGCAGCCAAGATCGGGGGACGCAGGCAGATACGCAGTATTTT	CASSQDRGTQADTQYF	TRBV14	-	TRBJ2-3	-
TGTGCCAGCAGCTCCAGGGGTGGCCCGAACACTGAAGCTTTCTTT	CASSSRGGPNTEAFF	TRBV9	-	TRBJ1-1	-
TGTGCCAGACGAGGACAACTGACCGGGGAGCTGTTTTTT	CARRGQLTGELFF	TRBV2	-	TRBJ2-2	-
TGTGCCAGCAGCTCGCACGAGGGGGCTGGGAATCAGCCCCAGCATTTT	CASSSHEGAGNQPQHF	TRBV27	-	TRBJ1-5	TRBD1
TGCGCCAGCAGCCACGTGGACAGGGGTCCCAATCAGCCCCAGCATTTT	CASSHVDRGPNQPQHF	TRBV4-1	-	TRBJ1-5	TRBD1
TGTGCCAGCAGCCAAGACGACCGAGGCGGATATGGCTACACCTTC	CASSQDDRGGYGYTF	TRBV3-1/TRBV3-2	once	TRBJ1-2	-
TGTGCTAGTGGTTTGGTTGGCGGGTACACAGATACGCAGTATTTT	CASGLVGGYTDTQYF	TRBV12-5	-	TRBJ2-3	-
TGCGCCAGCAGGCGGGGGGAGAGGAATGAGCAGTTCTTC	CASRRGERNEQFF	TRBV5-1	-	TRBJ2-1	TRBD2
TGTGCCACCAGCAGAGATCTTCGATGGGGGGCTGGGGCCAACGTCCTGACTTTC	CATSRDLRWGAGANVLTF	TRBV15	-	TRBJ2-6	-
TGCGCCAGCAGCCCCGGGACTAGCGGCTACGAGCAGTACTTC	CASSPGTSGYEQYF	TRBV5-1	-	TRBJ2-7	TRBD2
TGTGCCAGCAACCCCGGCGGAGTAAGTGGCTACACCTTC	CASNPGGVSGYTF	TRBV5-5	-	TRBJ1-2	-
TGTGCCAGCAGCTTGACCGGAGCTCTCTCTGGAAACACCATATATTTT	CASSLTGALSGNTIYF	TRBV11-1	-	TRBJ1-3	-
TGTGCCAGCAGCGTAGCTGTGGACACCTACGAGCAGTACTTC	CASSVAVDTYEQYF	TRBV9	-	TRBJ2-7	-
TGTGCCAGCAGCTTAGGAGCGGGCGGGAGCCCCCTGGGCGAGCAGTACTTC	CASSLGAGGSPLGEQYF	TRBV11-2	-	TRBJ2-7	TRBD2
TGTGCCAGCTCACCCCCAGGGACAGGGGGCAATGGCTACACCTTC	CASSPPGTGGNGYTF	TRBV18	-	TRBJ1-2	TRBD1
TGTGCCAGCAGCCCGGGACTAGCGGGGGAGCCTCTTCTAAACGAGCAGTACTTC	CASSPGLAGEPLLNEQYF	TRBV7-9	-	TRBJ2-7	TRBD2
TGTGCCACTCGGTCCAGCGGGAGTATCTACGAGCAGTACTTC	CATRSSGSIYEQYF	TRBV19	-	TRBJ2-7	TRBD2
TGTGCCAGCAGTTTACGGGGACTAGCGGGAGGCTACGAGCAGTACTTC	CASSLRGLAGGYEQYF	TRBV27	few	TRBJ2-7	TRBD2
TGTGCCAGCAGCCAAGGACAGCTGGAAAACACTGAAGCTTTCTTT	CASSQGQLENTEAFF	TRBV4-2	-	TRBJ1-1	-
TGTGCCAGCCCCGGTCAGGGAAATGAGCAGTTCTTC	CASPGQGNEQFF	TRBV2	once	TRBJ2-1	-